One and the same sample provided the 32 T cell receptor beta chains below, sequenced in a study of T cell repertoires in cytomegalovirus infection. One entry per CDR3 protein, called by TCRdb with MiXCR from the reads. The table lists fewer than 950,000 distinct CDR3 sequences, approximately 32% of them singletons. Their recognized antigens are unknown. Specimen: cultured CD8+ T cells from PBMCs, collected from culture after CMV antigen stimulation. These receptors originate from a human donor in good health (CMV status not recorded). Some clones in this sample may be carry-over from other donors' samples.

The V and J genes are TRBV19 and TRBJ1-5; 7 nucleotides align to TRBD1. After removal of 3 bases from V and 6 bases from J, the junction contained 11 bases not matched to a gene. Germline CDR1 and CDR2: LNHDA and SQIVND (reference sequence). The CDR3 loop spans 16 amino acids. The CDR3 spells CASSIEAGGFGQPQHF. The CDR3 nucleotides are TGTGCCAGTAGTATCGAGGCAGGGGGATTCGGTCAGCCCCAGCATTTT.

This clonotype was counted between two and nine times. The chain employs TRBV20-1 and TRBJ1-3, with D tentatively TRBD1 (5 bases). This CDR3 has 17 residues. Germline V gene data show CDR1 as DFQATT and CDR2 as SNEGSKA (reference sequence). V lost 0 bases and J lost 0, with 15 bases in between. This chain's CDR3 is CSARDLGHTSSGNTIYF. In nucleotides, the CDR3 is TGCAGTGCTAGAGATCTTGGACACACTTCCTCTGGAAACACCATATATTTT.

This clonotype came up many times. This chain joins TRBV7-8 and TRBJ2-5; the D is unclear. Germline lookup yields CDR1 SGHVS and CDR2 FQNEAQ. V was shortened by 6 bases and J by 2 bases, with 16 bases between the two germline ends. The CDR3 is 15 amino acids. The CDR3 is CASRKRPNSQETQYF. CDR3 nucleotide sequence: TGTGCCAGCAGAAAAAGACCTAATAGTCAAGAGACCCAGTACTTC.

This sequence joins TRBV12-3 or TRBV12-4 and TRBJ1-6; D is unresolved. Trimming pared 6 bases from V and 6 bases from J, leaving 12 bases between. This CDR3 contains 14 residues. This CDR3 reads CASRSVEFNSPLHF. DNA of the CDR3: TGTGCCAGCAGGTCAGTGGAGTTTAATTCACCCCTCCACTTT.

Notes on this clonotype: Sequence at one end of the junction differs from germline and may be a read error. The chain has TRBV12-3 or TRBV12-4 and TRBJ1-2; unclear D gene. This CDR3 spans 15 amino acids. The CDR3 here is CASSLLDGPNYVYTF. DNA of the CDR3: TGTGCCAGCAGTCTCCTGGACGGACCTAACTATGTCTACACCTTC.

This chain links TRBV27 with TRBJ1-6; D is unclear. The length of the CDR3 is 15 residues. The germline V gene has CDR1 MNHEY and CDR2 SMNVEV (reference sequence). The V gene lost 5 bases and the J gene lost 8 bases, with 16 bases spanning the gap. DNA for the CDR3: TGTGCCAGCAGTGTCTACCTCAAGGTAGATTCACCCCTCCACTTT. Its translation is CASSVYLKVDSPLHF.

This clonotype was seen only a few times. The V gene is TRBV11-2, the J gene TRBJ2-1; 9 positions match TRBD2. Germline CDR1 is SGHAT and CDR2 is FQNNGV. Trimming cost V 5 bases and J 0 bases; bases outside gene matches: 14. The CDR3 contains 19 residues. This CDR3 is CASSPKRYSGGSSYNEQFF. The CDR3, as DNA: TGTGCCAGCAGCCCCAAGCGGTATAGCGGGGGTAGCTCCTACAATGAGCAGTTCTTC.

The gene calls are TRBV6-8 and TRBJ1-5, with a tentative D call TRBD1 (6 bases). V shed 5 bases and J shed 0 bases, with 14 bases lying between them. CDR3 length equals 16 residues. The germline CDR1 and CDR2 sequences are MNHGY and SAAAGT. The CDR3 is CASSTRQAYSNQPQHF. CDR3 bases: TGTGCCAGCAGTACCAGACAGGCGTATAGCAATCAGCCCCAGCATTTT.

The rearrangement links TRBV12-3 or TRBV12-4 to TRBJ2-1; 8 bases line up with TRBD2. The CDR3 is made up of 18 amino acids. The junction had 20 bases not matched to a gene; V was cut back by 7 bases and J by 6 bases. The CDR3 region has the DNA TGTGCCAGCACCCTTACGTTCCCGGGACTAGGCGCTTCCAATGAGCAGTTCTTC. Protein: CASTLTFPGLGASNEQFF.

This clonotype was picked up a small number of times. The chain uses TRBV27 and TRBJ2-1, with 13 bases matching TRBD2. This CDR3 has 15 amino acids. V trimming: 3 bases; J trimming: 8 bases; junction bases outside the gene matches: 4. Germline V CDR1 and CDR2: MNHEY, SMNVEV (reference sequence). The CDR3 sequence is CASSFRLAGGYEQFF. CDR3 nucleotide sequence: TGTGCCAGCAGTTTCCGACTAGCGGGGGGATATGAGCAGTTCTTC.

The chain uses TRBV12-5 and TRBJ2-1; the D gene is possibly TRBD2 (5 bases). Germline V gene sequence: CDR1 LGHNT, CDR2 FRNRAP. Deletions cut 7 bases from V and 0 bases from J, with 7 bases between. This CDR3 has 13 residues. CDR3 residues: CASVATSYNEQFF. The DNA of the CDR3 is TGTGCTAGTGTAGCGACCTCCTACAATGAGCAGTTCTTC. Using reference TRBV12-5 and TRBJ2-1 for the parts outside the CDR3, the full variable domain is DARVTQTPRHKVTEMGQEVTMRCQPILGHNTVFWYRQTMMQGLELLAYFRNRAPLDDSGMPKDRFSAEMPDATLATLKIQPSEPRDSAVYFCASVATSYNEQFFGPGTRLTVL.

This clonotype was observed a few times. For the CDR3, the DNA is TGTGCCAGCAGCCATTCAGGGGTGGGTGAAGCTTTCTTT. Translation: CASSHSGVGEAFF. V and J are TRBV7-6 and TRBJ1-1; TRBD1 might be the D (6 bases). The germline V gene has CDR1 SGHVS and CDR2 FNYEAQ. V was clipped by 5 bases and J by 7 bases, with 14 bases between them. The CDR3 is 13 amino acids.

Concerning this clonotype itself: This may be a read error: a much more frequent sequence differs by one nucleotide. The rearrangement links TRBV12-3 or TRBV12-4 to TRBJ2-1, with TRBD1 matching 10 bases. The CDR3 has 14 residues. CDR3 amino acids: CVSTLGTGVDEQFF. In DNA, the CDR3 is TGTGTCAGCACCTTGGGGACAGGGGTGGATGAGCAGTTCTTC.

The V and J genes are TRBV9 and TRBJ1-6; D perhaps matches TRBD1 (6 bases). The CDR3 has 15 amino acids. The V end lost 0 bases, the J end lost 9 bases, and 13 bases lay between the germline ends. Per germline, CDR1 SGDLS and CDR2 YYNGEE. The CDR3 DNA sequence: TGTGCCAGCAGCGTAGGGGGGAAGGGGGGTTCACCCCTCCACTTT. This gives the protein CASSVGGKGGSPLHF.

The chain couples TRBV11-2 to TRBJ2-1; TRBD2 aligns across 16 bases. Losses at the gene ends were 4 bases for V and 8 bases for J; bases not matched to a gene: 11. Germline V gene lookup returns CDR1 SGHAT and CDR2 FQNNGV. This CDR3 comprises 18 residues. CDR3 region: CASSSAGTSGGARDEQFF. The CDR3 nucleotides read TGTGCCAGCAGCTCAGCGGGGACTAGCGGGGGGGCTAGGGATGAGCAGTTCTTC.

This clonotype was counted at least ten times. This chain joins TRBV5-6 and TRBJ2-1; D remains unclear. Trimming took off 1 base at V and 0 bases at J, with 8 bases between the two ends. Germline CDR1 SGHDT, CDR2 YYEEEE. The CDR3 is 15 amino acids. As DNA, the CDR3 is TGTGCCAGCAGCTTGACCCCCAGCTCCTACAATGAGCAGTTCTTC. Encoded protein: CASSLTPSSYNEQFF.

This chain uses TRBV4-1 with TRBJ2-3; 9 bases align to TRBD2. The germline V gene encodes CDR1 MGHRA and CDR2 YSYEKL. Trimming took 0 bases from V and 6 from J; bases not matched to a gene: 10. The CDR3 consists of 17 residues. The CDR3, as DNA: TGCGCCAGCAGCCAAGATTCGGCGGGGGGGCAGTTGGATACGCAGTATTTT. It codes for CASSQDSAGGQLDTQYF.

This clonotype was recorded a few times. This chain uses TRBV6-1 with TRBJ2-7, with TRBD2 matching 8 bases. This CDR3 has 15 residues. After removal of 0 bases from V and 2 bases from J, the junction contained 3 bases not matched to a gene. Germline CDR1 and CDR2: MNHNS and SASEGT. The CDR3 nucleotides are TGTGCCAGCAGTGAAGCTCCGGGGGGGACCTACGAGCAGTACGTC. Amino acid sequence: CASSEAPGGTYEQYV.

This clonotype came up once. The chain joins TRBV7-4 to TRBJ1-1; TRBD1 is a possible D gene (5 bases). Trimming pared 7 bases from V and 4 bases from J, leaving 16 bases between. The CDR3 is made up of 14 amino acids. The germline V gene has CDR1 SGHVT and CDR2 SQSDAQ. CDR3 bases: TGTGCCAGCAAAAGGCAGGGTGTTTCCACTGAAGCTTTCTTT. Its protein is CASKRQGVSTEAFF.

The chain has TRBV5-1 and TRBJ2-5; 8 bases fit TRBD1. Germline loops: CDR1 SGHRS, CDR2 YFSETQ. V shed 0 bases, J shed 5 bases, and the junction held 9 bases outside the gene matches. The CDR3 covers 16 residues. In DNA form, the CDR3 reads TGCGCCAGCAGCTTGGCCCCGACAGGGGATGGGGAGACCCAGTACTTC. It yields the protein CASSLAPTGDGETQYF.

This clonotype was found many times. The chain's CDR3 is CASSWGVTEAFF. The CDR3 coding sequence is TGTGCCAGCAGTTGGGGTGTTACTGAAGCTTTCTTT. This sequence joins TRBV12-3 or TRBV12-4 and TRBJ1-1, with D uncertain. This CDR3 has 12 amino acids. Trimming removed 4 bases at V and 5 bases at J, with 8 bases between.

This chain connects TRBV2 to TRBJ2-6; TRBD2 is a possible D gene (5 bases). This CDR3 spans 12 amino acids. Germline CDR1 reads SNHLY; CDR2 reads FYNNEI. With 10 bases removed from V and 2 bases from J, the gap between germline ends came to 6 bases. In nucleotides, the CDR3 is TGTGCCACCGGGGCTGGGGCCAACGTCCTGACTTTC. Translating it yields CATGAGANVLTF.

This clonotype was seen more than once but under ten times. V gene TRBV25-1 combines with J gene TRBJ2-7; D is uncertain. Trimming removed 2 bases from V and 0 bases from J, with 5 bases in between. In germline, CDR1 is MGHDK, CDR2 SYGVNS. The CDR3 is made up of 13 amino acids. The CDR3 reads CASSEQGSYEQYF. In nucleotides, the CDR3 is TGTGCCAGCAGTGAACAAGGCTCCTACGAGCAGTACTTC.

The V and J genes are TRBV5-5 and TRBJ2-1, with 8 bases matching TRBD1. Trimming removed 0 bases from V and 6 bases from J; junction bases left unmatched: 5. The CDR3 is 15 amino acids. Germline CDR1 and CDR2: SGHKS and YYEKEE (reference sequence). The CDR3 bases are TGTGCCAGCAGCTTGGTGGGGGGACAGGTCAATGAGCAGTTCTTC. Its translation is CASSLVGGQVNEQFF.

This clonotype came up many times. The V and J genes are TRBV7-8 and TRBJ1-2; 10 bases line up with TRBD1. The CDR3 loop spans 18 amino acids. The V gene's germline CDR1 is SGHVS and CDR2 FQNEAQ. With V trimmed by 6 bases and J by 7 bases, 20 bases remained unmatched. Here the CDR3 reads CASSSRPQTGTGEGGYTF. CDR3 DNA: TGTGCCAGCAGTTCACGACCACAAACCGGGACAGGGGAAGGTGGCTACACCTTC.

V gene TRBV28 combines with J gene TRBJ2-6; D ambiguous. The germline V gene encodes CDR1 MDHEN and CDR2 SYDVKM. The CDR3 is 20 residues long. Trimming pared 1 base from V and 2 bases from J, leaving 21 bases between. CDR3 sequence (DNA): TGTGCCAGCAGTTTATATATCCCCTCTCGAGAGAAAACTGGGGCCAACGTCCTGACTTTC. Translation gives CASSLYIPSREKTGANVLTF. Based on the CDR3 plus reference TRBV28 and TRBJ2-6, the full variable domain is DVKVTQSSRYLVKRTGEKVFLECVQDMDHENMFWYRQDPGLGLRLIYFSYDVKMKEKGDIPEGYSVSREKKERFSLILESASTNQTSMYLCASSLYIPSREKTGANVLTFGAGSRLTVL.

In this sample, this clonotype turned up many times. V is TRBV12-3 or TRBV12-4 and J is TRBJ1-1; D might be TRBD1 (6 bases). The CDR3 has 13 amino acids. V lost 6 bases and J 5 bases, leaving 13 bases between the germline ends. CDR3 bases: TGTGCCAGCAGACCCACAGGGATAACTGAAGCTTTCTTT. The encoded protein is CASRPTGITEAFF.

A remark on this clonotype: Its ends do not fully match the called genes, so a read error is possible. The V call is TRBV7-8, the J call TRBJ1-1, with TRBD1 as a possible D gene (6 bases). This CDR3 is built from 17 residues. Germline CDR1 SGHVS, CDR2 FQNEAQ. CDR3 amino acids: CASSWEQGLRLNNEAFF. The DNA of the CDR3 is TGTGCCAGCAGCTGGGAGCAGGGGCTCAGATTGAACAATGAAGCTTTCTTT.

The chain uses TRBV4-3 and TRBJ1-1; no definite D call. CDR1 is LGHNA and CDR2 is YSLEER in the germline V gene. CDR3 length: 13 amino acids. V was pared by 4 bases and J by 2 bases, with 8 bases between. CDR3 DNA sequence: TGCGCCAGCAGCCTCAACAAAAACACTGAAGCTTTCTTT. Encoded protein: CASSLNKNTEAFF.

This clonotype has more than one count but fewer than ten. The V and J genes are TRBV14 and TRBJ2-1; D is perhaps TRBD2 (7 bases). The CDR3 runs 18 residues. Trimming left V 0 bases short and J 8 bases short, with 23 bases between. From germline, CDR1 is SGHDN and CDR2 FVKESK. The CDR3 here is CASSQDQGGGGPRDEQFF. CDR3 coding DNA: TGTGCCAGCAGCCAAGATCAGGGAGGGGGAGGGCCACGCGATGAGCAGTTCTTC.

This clonotype was detected many times. CDR3 bases: TGTGCCAGCAGCATCCGGGACTTCCAAGAGACCCAGTACTTC. Translation: CASSIRDFQETQYF. The chain couples TRBV7-9 to TRBJ2-5; D perhaps matches TRBD2 (6 bases). In germline, CDR1 is SEHNR, CDR2 FQNEAQ (reference sequence). V shed 5 bases and J shed 1 base, with 11 bases lying between them. CDR3 length: 14 residues.

This clonotype showed up just a few times. The rearrangement uses TRBV14 and TRBJ2-1; maybe TRBD1 (6 bases). The CDR3 is made up of 14 amino acids. V was pared by 1 base and J by 9 bases, with 13 bases between. CDR1 and CDR2 from the germline V gene are SGHDN and FVKESK. The CDR3 DNA follows: TGTGCCAGCAGCCAAGGGGGGCGGAGATCTGAGCAGTTCTTC. Protein product: CASSQGGRRSEQFF.